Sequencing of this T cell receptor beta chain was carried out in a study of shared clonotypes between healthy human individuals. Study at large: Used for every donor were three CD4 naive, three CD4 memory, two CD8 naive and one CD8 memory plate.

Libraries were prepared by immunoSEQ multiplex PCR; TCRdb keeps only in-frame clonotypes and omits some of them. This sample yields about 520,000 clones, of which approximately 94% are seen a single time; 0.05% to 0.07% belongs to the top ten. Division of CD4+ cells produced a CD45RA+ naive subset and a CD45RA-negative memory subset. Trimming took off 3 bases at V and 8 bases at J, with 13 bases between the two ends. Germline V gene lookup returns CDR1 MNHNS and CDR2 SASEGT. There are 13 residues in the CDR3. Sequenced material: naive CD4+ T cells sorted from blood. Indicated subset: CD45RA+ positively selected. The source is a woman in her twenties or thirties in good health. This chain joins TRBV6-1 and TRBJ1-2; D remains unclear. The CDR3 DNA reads TGTGCCAGCAGTGATATCCGGACCGGGGGCTACACCTTC. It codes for CASSDIRTGGYTF.